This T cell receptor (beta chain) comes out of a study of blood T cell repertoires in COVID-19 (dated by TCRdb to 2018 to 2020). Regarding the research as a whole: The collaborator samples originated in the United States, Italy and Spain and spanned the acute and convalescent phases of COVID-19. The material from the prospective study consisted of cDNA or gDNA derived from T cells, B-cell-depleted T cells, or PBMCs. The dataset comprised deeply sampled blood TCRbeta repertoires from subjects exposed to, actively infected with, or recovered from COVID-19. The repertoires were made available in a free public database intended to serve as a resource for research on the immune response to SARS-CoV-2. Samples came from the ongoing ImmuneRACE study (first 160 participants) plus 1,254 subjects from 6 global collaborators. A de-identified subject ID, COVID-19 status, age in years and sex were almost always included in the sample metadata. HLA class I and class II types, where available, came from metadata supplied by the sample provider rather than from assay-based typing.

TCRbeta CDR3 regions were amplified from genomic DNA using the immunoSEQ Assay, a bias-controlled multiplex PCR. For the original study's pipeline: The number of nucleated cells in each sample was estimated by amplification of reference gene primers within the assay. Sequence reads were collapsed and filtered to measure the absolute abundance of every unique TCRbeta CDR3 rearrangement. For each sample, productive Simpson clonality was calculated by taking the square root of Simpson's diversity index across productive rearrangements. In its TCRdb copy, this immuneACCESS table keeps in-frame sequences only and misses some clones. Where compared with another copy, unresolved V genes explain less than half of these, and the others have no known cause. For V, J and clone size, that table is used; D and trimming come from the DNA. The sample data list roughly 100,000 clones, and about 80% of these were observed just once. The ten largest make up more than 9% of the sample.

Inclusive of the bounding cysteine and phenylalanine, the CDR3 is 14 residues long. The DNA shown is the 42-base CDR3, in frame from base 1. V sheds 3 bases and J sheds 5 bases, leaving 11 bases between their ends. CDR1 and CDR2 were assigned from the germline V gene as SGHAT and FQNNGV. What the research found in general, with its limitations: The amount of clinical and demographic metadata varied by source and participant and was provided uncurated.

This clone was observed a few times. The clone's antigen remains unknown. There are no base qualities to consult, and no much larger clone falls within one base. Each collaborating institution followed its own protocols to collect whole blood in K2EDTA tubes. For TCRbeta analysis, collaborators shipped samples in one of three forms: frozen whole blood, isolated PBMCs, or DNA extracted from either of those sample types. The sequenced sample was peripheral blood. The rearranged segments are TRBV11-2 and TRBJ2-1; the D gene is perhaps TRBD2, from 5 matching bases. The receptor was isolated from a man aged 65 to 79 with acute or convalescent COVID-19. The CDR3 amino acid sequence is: CASSLMRANNEQFF. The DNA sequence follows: TGTGCCAGCAGCTTGATGAGGGCAAACAATGAGCAGTTCTTC. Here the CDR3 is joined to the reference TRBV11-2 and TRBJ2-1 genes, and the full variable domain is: EAGVAQSPRYKIIEKRQSVAFWCNPISGHATLYWYQQILGQGPKLLIQFQNNGVVDDSQLPKDRFSAERLKGVDSTLKIQPAKLEDSAVYLCASSLMRANNEQFFGPGTRLTVL.